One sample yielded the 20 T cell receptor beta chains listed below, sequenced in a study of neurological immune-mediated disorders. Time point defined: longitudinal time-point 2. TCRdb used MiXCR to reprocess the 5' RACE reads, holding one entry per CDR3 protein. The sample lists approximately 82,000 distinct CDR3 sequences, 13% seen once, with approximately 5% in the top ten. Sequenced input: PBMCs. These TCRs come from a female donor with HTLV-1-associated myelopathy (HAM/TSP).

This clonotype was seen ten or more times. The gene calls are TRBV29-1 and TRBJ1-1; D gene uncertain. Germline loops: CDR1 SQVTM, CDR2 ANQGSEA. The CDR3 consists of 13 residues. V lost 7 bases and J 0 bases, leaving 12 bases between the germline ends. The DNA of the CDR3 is TGCAGCGCGGTGACGCACATGAACACTGAAGCTTTCTTT. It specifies CSAVTHMNTEAFF.

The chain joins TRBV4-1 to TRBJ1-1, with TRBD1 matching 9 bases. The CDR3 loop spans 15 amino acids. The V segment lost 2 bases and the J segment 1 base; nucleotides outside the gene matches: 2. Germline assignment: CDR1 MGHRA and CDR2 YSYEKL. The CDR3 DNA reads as TGCGCCAGCAGCCAACCGGGACAGGGGAACACTGAAGCTTTCTTT. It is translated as CASSQPGQGNTEAFF.

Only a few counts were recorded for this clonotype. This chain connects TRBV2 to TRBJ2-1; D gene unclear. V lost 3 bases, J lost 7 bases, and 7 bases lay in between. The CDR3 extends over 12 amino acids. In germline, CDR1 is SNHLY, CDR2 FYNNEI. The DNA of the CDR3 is TGTGCCAGCAGTGACGACGGGAATGAGCAGTTCTTC. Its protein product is CASSDDGNEQFF. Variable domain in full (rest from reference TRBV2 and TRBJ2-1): EPEVTQTPSHQVTQMGQEVILRCVPISNHLYFYWYRQILGQKVEFLVSFYNNEISEKSEIFDDQFSVERPDGSNFTLKIRSTKLEDSAMYFCASSDDGNEQFFGPGTRLTVL.

This chain's CDR3 is CASSKGGPGLNEQFF. The CDR3 bases are TGTGCCAGCAGCAAAGGGGGCCCAGGGCTCAATGAGCAGTTCTTC. The rearrangement links TRBV21-1 to TRBJ2-1; the D call in the table, TRBD2, was not verified against the DNA. TRBV21-1 is a listed pseudogene. The CDR3 contains 15 residues.

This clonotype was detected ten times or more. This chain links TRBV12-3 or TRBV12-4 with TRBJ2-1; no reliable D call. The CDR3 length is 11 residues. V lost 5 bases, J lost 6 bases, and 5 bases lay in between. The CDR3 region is CASSAFNEQFF. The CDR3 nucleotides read TGTGCCAGCAGTGCCTTCAATGAGCAGTTCTTC.

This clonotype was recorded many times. The CDR3 nucleotides are TGTGCCAGCTCACTGGGACAGGGGGAAAACTACGAGCAGTACTTC. Its translation: CASSLGQGENYEQYF. This sequence joins TRBV18 and TRBJ2-7; TRBD1 agrees at 11 bases. The trim removed 4 bases at V and 3 bases at J, leaving 5 bases unmatched. This CDR3 contains 15 residues. In germline, CDR1 is KGHSH, CDR2 LQKENI.

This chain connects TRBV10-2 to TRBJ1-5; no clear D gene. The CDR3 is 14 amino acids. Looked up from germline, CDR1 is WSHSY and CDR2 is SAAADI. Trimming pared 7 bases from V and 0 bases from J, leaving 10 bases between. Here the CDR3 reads CASNDQYSNQPQHF. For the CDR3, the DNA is TGCGCCAGCAACGACCAGTATAGCAATCAGCCCCAGCATTTT.

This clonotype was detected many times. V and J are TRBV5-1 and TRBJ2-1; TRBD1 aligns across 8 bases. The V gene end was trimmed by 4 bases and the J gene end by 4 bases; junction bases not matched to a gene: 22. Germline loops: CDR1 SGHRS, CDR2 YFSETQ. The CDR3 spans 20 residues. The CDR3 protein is CASSPIGVPGQALSYNEQFF. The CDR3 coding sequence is TGCGCCAGCAGCCCAATCGGCGTTCCGGGACAGGCTCTTTCTTACAATGAGCAGTTCTTC.

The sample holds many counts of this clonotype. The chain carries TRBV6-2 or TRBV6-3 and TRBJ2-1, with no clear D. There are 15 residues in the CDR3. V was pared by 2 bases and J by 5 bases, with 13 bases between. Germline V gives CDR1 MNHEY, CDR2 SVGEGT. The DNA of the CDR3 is TGTGCCAGCAGTTACAGGGCAGCCCTACACAATGAGCAGTTCTTC. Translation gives CASSYRAALHNEQFF.

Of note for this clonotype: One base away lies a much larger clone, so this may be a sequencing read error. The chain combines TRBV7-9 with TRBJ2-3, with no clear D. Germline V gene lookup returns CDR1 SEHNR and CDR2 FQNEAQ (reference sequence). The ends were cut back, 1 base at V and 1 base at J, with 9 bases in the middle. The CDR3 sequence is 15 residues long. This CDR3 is CASSLGSVGTDTQYF. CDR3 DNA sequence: TGTGCCAGCAGCTTAGGGTCCGTGGGCACAGATACGCAGTATTTT.

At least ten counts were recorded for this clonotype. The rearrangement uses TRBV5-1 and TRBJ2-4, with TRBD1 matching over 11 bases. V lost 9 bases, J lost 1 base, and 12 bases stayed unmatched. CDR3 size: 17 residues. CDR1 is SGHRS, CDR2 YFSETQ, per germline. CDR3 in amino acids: CATHRDRGVRAKNIQYF. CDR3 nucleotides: TGCGCCACCCACCGGGACAGGGGGGTTAGGGCCAAAAACATTCAGTACTTC. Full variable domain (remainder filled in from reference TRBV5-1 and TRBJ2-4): KAGVTQTPRYLIKTRGQQVTLSCSPISGHRSVSWYQQTPGQGLQFLFEYFSETQRNKGNFPGRFSGRQFSNSRSEMNVSTLELGDSALYLCATHRDRGVRAKNIQYFGAGTRLSVL.

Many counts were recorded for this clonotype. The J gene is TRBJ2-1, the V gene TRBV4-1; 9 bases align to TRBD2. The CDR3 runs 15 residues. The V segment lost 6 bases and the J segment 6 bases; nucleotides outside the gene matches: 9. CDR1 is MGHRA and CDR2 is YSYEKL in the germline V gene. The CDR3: CASSTRRGGSNEQFF. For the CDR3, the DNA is TGCGCCAGCAGTACTAGGCGGGGGGGTAGCAATGAGCAGTTCTTC.

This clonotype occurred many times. DNA of the CDR3: TGCAGTGCAACCGGGACAGATCACAATGAGCAGTTCTTC. Translated, it gives CSATGTDHNEQFF. The chain is built from TRBV20-1 and TRBJ2-1, with 7 bases that match TRBD1. This CDR3 contains 13 residues. Germline CDR1 is DFQATT and CDR2 is SNEGSKA (reference sequence). Trimming at V came to 6 bases and at J to 5 bases, leaving 7 bases not matched to a gene.

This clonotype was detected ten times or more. The CDR3 DNA reads as TGCGCCAGCAGCCAAACCGATACTAGCGGGGGGACAGATACGCAGTATTTT. Its translation: CASSQTDTSGGTDTQYF. The chain has TRBV4-1 and TRBJ2-3, with 12 bases aligning to TRBD2. This CDR3 contains 17 residues. Germline V lookup: CDR1 MGHRA, CDR2 YSYEKL. V gave up 2 bases and J gave up 3 bases; unmatched junction bases: 6.

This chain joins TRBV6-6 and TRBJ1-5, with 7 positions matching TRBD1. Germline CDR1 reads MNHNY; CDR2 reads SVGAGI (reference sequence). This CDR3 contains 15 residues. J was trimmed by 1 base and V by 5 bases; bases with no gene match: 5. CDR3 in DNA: TGTGCCAGCAGTACAGGGACAGAAAGCAATCAGCCCCAGCATTTT. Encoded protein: CASSTGTESNQPQHF.

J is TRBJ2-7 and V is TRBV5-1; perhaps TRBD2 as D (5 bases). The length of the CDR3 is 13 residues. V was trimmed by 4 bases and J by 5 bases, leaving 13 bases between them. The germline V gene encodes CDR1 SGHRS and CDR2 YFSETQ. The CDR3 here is CASSPTGNNEQYF. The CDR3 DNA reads TGCGCCAGCAGCCCCACCGGGAACAACGAGCAGTACTTC.

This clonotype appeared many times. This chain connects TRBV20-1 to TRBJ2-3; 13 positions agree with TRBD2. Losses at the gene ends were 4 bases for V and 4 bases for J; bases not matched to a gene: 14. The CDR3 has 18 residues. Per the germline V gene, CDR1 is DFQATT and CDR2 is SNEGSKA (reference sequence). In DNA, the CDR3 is TGCAGTGCTACCGGGACTAGCGGGGTTTTGTCTGGAGCAGATACGCAGTATTTT. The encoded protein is CSATGTSGVLSGADTQYF.

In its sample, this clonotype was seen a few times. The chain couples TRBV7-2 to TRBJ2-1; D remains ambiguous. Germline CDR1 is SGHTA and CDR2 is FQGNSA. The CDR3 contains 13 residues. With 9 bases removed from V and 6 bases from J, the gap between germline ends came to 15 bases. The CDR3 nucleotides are TGTGCCAGTCTTTTATTCCCAGGCAATGAGCAGTTCTTC. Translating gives CASLLFPGNEQFF.

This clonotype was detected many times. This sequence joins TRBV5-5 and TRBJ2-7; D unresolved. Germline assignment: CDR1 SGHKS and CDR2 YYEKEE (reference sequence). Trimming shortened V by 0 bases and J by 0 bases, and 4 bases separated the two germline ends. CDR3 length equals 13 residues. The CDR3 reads CASSLANSYEQYF. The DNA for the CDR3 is TGTGCCAGCAGCTTGGCCAACTCCTACGAGCAGTACTTC.

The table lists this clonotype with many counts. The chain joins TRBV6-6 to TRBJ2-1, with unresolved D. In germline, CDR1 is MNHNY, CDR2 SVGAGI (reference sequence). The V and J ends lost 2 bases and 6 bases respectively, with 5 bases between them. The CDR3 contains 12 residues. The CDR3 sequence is CASSYPLNEQFF. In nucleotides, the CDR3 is TGTGCCAGCAGTTACCCGCTCAATGAGCAGTTCTTC.